The 23 T cell receptor beta chains listed next were all sequenced from one sample in a study of blood T cell repertoires in COVID-19. Some clones are missing from TCRdb's copy, which holds only in-frame ones; the method was immunoSEQ multiplex PCR. The table lists around 300,000 clones, 80% to 90% of them singletons. The sample consisted of peripheral blood. These receptors all stem from a man younger than 45 with active or convalescent COVID-19.

The genes are TRBV6-6 and TRBJ2-3, with D possibly TRBD1 on 6 matching bases. This CDR3 has 14 amino acids. Trimming cost V 6 bases and J 0 bases, with 10 bases left between them. Germline V gene lookup returns CDR1 MNHNY and CDR2 SVGAGI (reference sequence). CDR3 sequence (DNA): TGTGCCAGCAGGAGGACAGCAAGCACAGATACGCAGTATTTT. As protein: CASRRTASTDTQYF.

Remarks on this clone: The same CDR3 arises from other DNA sequences in this sample as well. V usage is TRBV30 and J usage is TRBJ1-3; D is undetermined. Trimming took off 0 bases at V and 1 base at J, with 7 bases between the two ends. The length of the CDR3 is 14 residues. Germline lookup yields CDR1 GTSNPN and CDR2 SVGIG (reference sequence). The CDR3 bases are TGTGCCTGGAGTGTCAGAAGTTCTGGAAACACCATATATTTT. It specifies CAWSVRSSGNTIYF.

This clone is a singleton in its sample. This chain connects TRBV7-3 to TRBJ1-1; D is ambiguous. There are 13 residues in the CDR3. The V gene lost 3 bases and the J gene lost 1 base, with 6 bases spanning the gap. Germline assignment: CDR1 SGHTA and CDR2 FQGTGA. Written as DNA, the CDR3 is TGTGCCAGCAGCTTGGGCAAGAACACTGAAGCTTTCTTT. It yields the protein CASSLGKNTEAFF.

V is TRBV5-1 and J is TRBJ2-5; TRBD1 matches 9 bases. Trimming cost V 4 bases and J 5 bases; bases outside gene matches: 9. This CDR3 region has 15 residues. Germline lookup yields CDR1 SGHRS and CDR2 YFSETQ. CDR3 sequence reads: CASSEFTGGEETQYF. The DNA of the CDR3 is TGCGCCAGCAGCGAATTCACAGGGGGCGAGGAGACCCAGTACTTC.

The CDR3: CAWAPQVSTEAFF. CDR3 bases: TGTGCCTGGGCCCCCCAGGTGAGCACTGAAGCTTTCTTT. This sequence joins TRBV30 and TRBJ1-1; D remains unclear. From germline, CDR1 is GTSNPN and CDR2 SVGIG (reference sequence). With 5 bases removed from V and 4 bases from J, the gap between germline ends came to 14 bases. The CDR3 length is 13 residues.

This sequence joins TRBV7-2 and TRBJ2-1, with TRBD1 identical over 8 bases. The V gene's germline CDR1 is SGHTA and CDR2 FQGNSA. V dropped 5 bases and J dropped 5; count of bases not matched to a gene: 8. The CDR3 has 15 residues. CDR3 DNA: TGTGCCAGCAGCCCCAGGGGGCTCTCTCACAATGAGCAGTTCTTC. Its translation is CASSPRGLSHNEQFF.

This chain joins TRBV7-9 and TRBJ2-3, with 10 bases that match TRBD2. Germline loops: CDR1 SEHNR, CDR2 FQNEAQ (reference sequence). Unmatched junction bases numbered 2, after V lost 3 bases and J lost 5 bases. CDR3 length: 14 amino acids. The CDR3 is CASSFGTSVDTQYF. The DNA of the CDR3 is TGTGCCAGCAGCTTCGGGACTAGCGTAGATACGCAGTATTTT.

The gene calls are TRBV28 and TRBJ1-5; D not resolved. CDR3 length equals 11 residues. Germline values: CDR1 MDHEN, CDR2 SYDVKM. Trimming cost V 6 bases and J 10 bases, with 10 bases left between them. The CDR3 nucleotides are TGTGCCAGCAGCACCCCGGGACCCCAGCATTTT. It yields the protein CASSTPGPQHF.

This sequence joins TRBV10-3 and TRBJ2-2; TRBD1 aligns across 8 bases. The germline gives CDR1 ENHRY, CDR2 SYGVKD. The V segment lost 6 bases and the J segment 4 bases; nucleotides outside the gene matches: 1. The CDR3 extends over 13 amino acids. This CDR3 reads CAIRGQVTGELFF. The CDR3 DNA follows: TGTGCCATCAGGGGACAGGTCACCGGGGAGCTGTTTTTT.

The chain uses TRBV4-1 and TRBJ2-7; D possibly corresponds to TRBD2 (6 bases). The CDR3 covers 13 residues. V lost 1 base and J 3 bases, leaving 7 bases between the germline ends. Germline loops: CDR1 MGHRA, CDR2 YSYEKL. As DNA, the CDR3 is TGCGCCAGCAGCCAAGGGGGGGTCTACGAGCAGTACTTC. It is translated as CASSQGGVYEQYF.

V and J are TRBV24-1 and TRBJ2-7; 7 bases agree with TRBD1. Germline CDR1 reads KGHDR; CDR2 reads SFDVKD. The ends lost 11 bases at V and 1 base at J; junction bases unmatched: 7. There are 13 residues in the CDR3. CDR3: CARGDSPSYEQYF. The CDR3 coding sequence is TGTGCCAGAGGGGACAGTCCGTCCTACGAGCAGTACTTC.

V and J are TRBV19 and TRBJ1-5, with a tentative D call TRBD1 (6 bases). The CDR3 totals 13 residues. The germline gives CDR1 LNHDA, CDR2 SQIVND (reference sequence). V lost 8 bases and J lost 4, with 12 bases in between. The CDR3 reads CASHRQANQPQHF. In DNA form, the CDR3 reads TGTGCCAGTCATCGACAGGCGAATCAGCCCCAGCATTTT.

The chain recombines TRBV6-5 with TRBJ1-5; D remains ambiguous. Trimming removed 8 bases from V and 6 bases from J, with 17 bases in between. The CDR3 runs 14 residues. Per germline, CDR1 MNHEY and CDR2 SVGAGI. The CDR3 region is CASFLPGVSQPQHF. The CDR3 DNA is TGTGCCAGCTTCCTGCCGGGTGTAAGTCAGCCCCAGCATTTT.

V usage is TRBV7-8 and J usage is TRBJ1-4, with 9 bases fitting TRBD1. Trimming cost V 5 bases and J 7 bases; bases outside gene matches: 8. CDR1 SGHVS and CDR2 FQNEAQ come from the germline V gene. This CDR3 spans 15 amino acids. This chain's CDR3 is CASSRGPGQGEKLFF. CDR3 nucleotide sequence: TGTGCCAGCAGCAGAGGACCGGGACAGGGTGAAAAACTGTTTTTT.

The V gene is TRBV14, the J gene TRBJ2-7, with a weak D call TRBD2 (6 bases). Trimming took 3 bases from V and 7 from J, leaving 19 bases between them. In germline, CDR1 is SGHDN, CDR2 FVKESK. The CDR3 is 15 amino acids. CDR3 sequence: CASSQFTGGVGEQYF. CDR3 nucleotides: TGTGCCAGCAGCCAGTTCACAGGCGGGGTAGGAGAGCAGTACTTC. The full variable domain, in which reference TRBV14 and TRBJ2-7 provide the parts outside the CDR3, is EAGVTQFPSHSVIEKGQTVTLRCDPISGHDNLYWYRRVMGKEIKFLLHFVKESKQDESGMPNNRFLAERTGGTYSTLKVQPAELEDSGVYFCASSQFTGGVGEQYFGPGTRLTVT.

This clone turned up a few times. At the DNA level, this CDR3 is encoded by other sequences in the same sample as well. This chain joins TRBV12-3 or TRBV12-4 and TRBJ2-1; the match to TRBD1 covers 10 bases. V lost 5 bases, J lost 12 bases, and 4 bases stayed unmatched. This CDR3 comprises 12 residues. The CDR3 reads CASSRQGARQFF. DNA for the CDR3: TGTGCCAGCAGTCGACAGGGGGCCAGGCAGTTCTTC.

The sample holds one count of this clone. The chain uses TRBV19 and TRBJ1-2, with 8 bases identical to TRBD1. The CDR3 is 13 residues long. CDR1 and CDR2 (germline): LNHDA, SQIVND (reference sequence). After removal of 3 bases from V and 6 bases from J, the junction contained 3 bases not matched to a gene. The CDR3 loop is CASSMDREDGYTF. CDR3 nucleotides: TGTGCCAGTAGTATGGACAGGGAGGATGGCTACACCTTC.

V gene TRBV5-4 combines with J gene TRBJ2-1; 9 bases match TRBD2. V was pared by 5 bases and J by 7 bases, with 4 bases of the junction left unmatched. The CDR3 is made up of 13 amino acids. Per germline, CDR1 SGHNT and CDR2 YYREEE (reference sequence). CDR3 loop: CASRLAGVNEQFF. As DNA, the CDR3 is TGTGCCAGCAGGTTAGCGGGAGTGAATGAGCAGTTCTTC.

The rearrangement joins TRBV30 to TRBJ2-7, with 8 bases matching TRBD2. The V segment lost 0 bases and the J segment 8 bases; nucleotides outside the gene matches: 12. CDR1 is GTSNPN, CDR2 SVGIG, per germline (reference sequence). The CDR3 contains 15 residues. CDR3 bases: TGTGCCTGGAGTGTAGTGGCTAGCGGGTTCCATCAGCAGTACTTC. Protein product: CAWSVVASGFHQQYF. Filled out from reference TRBV30 and TRBJ2-7, the complete variable domain reads SQTIHQWPATLVQPVGSPLSLECTVEGTSNPNLYWYRQAAGRGLQLLFYSVGIGQISSEVPQNLSASRPQDRQFILSSKKLLLSDSGFYLCAWSVVASGFHQQYFGPGTRLTVT.

This chain links TRBV25-1 with TRBJ2-3; 14 nucleotides line up with TRBD2. The CDR3 length is 18 residues. The J segment lost 5 bases and the V segment lost 5 bases, leaving 12 bases of the junction unmatched. CDR1 MGHDK and CDR2 SYGVNS come from the germline V gene. The CDR3 protein is CASSRNRGLAGVGDTQYF. The CDR3 DNA reads TGTGCCAGCAGTCGGAACAGGGGACTAGCGGGAGTGGGAGATACGCAGTATTTT.

The chain combines TRBV11-2 with TRBJ2-7, with TRBD2 identical over 8 bases. V shed 5 bases, J shed 6 bases, and the junction held 12 bases outside the gene matches. The germline CDR1 and CDR2 sequences are SGHAT and FQNNGV. This CDR3 has 15 residues. CDR3: CASSVSGGQLFEQYF. As DNA, the CDR3 is TGTGCCAGCAGCGTAAGCGGGGGCCAGCTGTTCGAGCAGTACTTC.

The chain couples TRBV18 to TRBJ2-3, with 13 bases fitting TRBD2. CDR1 is KGHSH, CDR2 LQKENI, per germline. The V and J ends lost 2 bases and 1 base, in that order; junction bases with no gene match: 3. The CDR3 runs 17 residues. CDR3 DNA sequence: TGTGCCAGCTCACCAATCGGGACTAGCGGGGGCACAGATACGCAGTATTTT. Protein: CASSPIGTSGGTDTQYF.

This chain joins TRBV4-1 and TRBJ2-7; 11 bases line up with TRBD1. V trimming: 1 base; J trimming: 2 bases; junction bases outside the gene matches: 1. The germline V gene has CDR1 MGHRA and CDR2 YSYEKL. The CDR3 consists of 15 residues. The CDR3 sequence is CASSQAGQGAYEQYF. CDR3 sequence (DNA): TGCGCCAGCAGCCAAGCGGGACAGGGGGCCTACGAGCAGTACTTC.